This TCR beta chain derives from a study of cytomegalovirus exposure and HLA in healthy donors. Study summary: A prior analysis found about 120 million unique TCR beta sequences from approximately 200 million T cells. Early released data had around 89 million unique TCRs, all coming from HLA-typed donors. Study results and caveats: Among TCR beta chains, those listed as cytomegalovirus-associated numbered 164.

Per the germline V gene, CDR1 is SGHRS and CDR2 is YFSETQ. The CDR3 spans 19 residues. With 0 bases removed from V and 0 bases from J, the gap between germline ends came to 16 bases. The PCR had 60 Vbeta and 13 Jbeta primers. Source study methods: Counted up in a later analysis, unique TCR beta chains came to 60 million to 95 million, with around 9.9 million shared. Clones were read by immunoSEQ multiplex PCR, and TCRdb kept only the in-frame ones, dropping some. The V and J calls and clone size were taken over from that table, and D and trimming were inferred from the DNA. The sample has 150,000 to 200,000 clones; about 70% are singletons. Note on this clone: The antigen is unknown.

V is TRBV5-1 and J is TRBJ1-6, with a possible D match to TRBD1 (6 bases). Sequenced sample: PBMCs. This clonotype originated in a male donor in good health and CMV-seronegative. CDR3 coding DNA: TGCGCCAGCAGCTTGGCAGGGGCGGGCTCGAGCTCCTATAATTCACCCCTCCACTTT. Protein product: CASSLAGAGSSSYNSPLHF. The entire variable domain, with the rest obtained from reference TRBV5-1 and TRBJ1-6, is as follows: KAGVTQTPRYLIKTRGQQVTLSCSPISGHRSVSWYQQTPGQGLQFLFEYFSETQRNKGNFPGRFSGRQFSNSRSEMNVSTLELGDSALYLCASSLAGAGSSSYNSPLHFGNGTRLTVT.